The next 28 T cell receptor beta chains were all read from a single sample in a study of blood T cell repertoires in COVID-19. This table comes from immunoSEQ multiplex PCR, and its TCRdb copy is limited to in-frame clones, with some not included. There are some 120,000 clones in the sample; around 82% occur only once, and 12% lies in the top ten. The sequenced sample was peripheral blood. The receptors derive from a human donor in a cohort sampled during active COVID-19.

This clone was seen just once. The V and J genes are TRBV27 and TRBJ2-3, with TRBD2 identical over 8 bases. This CDR3 has 14 residues. The V gene's germline CDR1 is MNHEY and CDR2 SMNVEV (reference sequence). Germline trimming cut 7 bases from V and 6 bases from J; bases unmatched to any gene: 9. The CDR3 region is CASKGTRFSDTQYF. The CDR3 DNA is TGTGCCAGCAAGGGGACTAGATTCTCGGATACGCAGTATTTT.

This clone was seen at least ten times. J is TRBJ1-5 and V is TRBV19; a possible D gene is TRBD1 (6 bases). The germline V and J ends were trimmed by 7 bases and 6 bases, with 16 bases remaining between them. The CDR3 covers 14 residues. Germline loops: CDR1 LNHDA, CDR2 SQIVND (reference sequence). The CDR3 sequence is CASTSQGSRQPQHF. As DNA, the CDR3 is TGTGCCAGTACTTCACAGGGATCACGTCAGCCCCAGCATTTT.

The V and J genes are TRBV29-1 and TRBJ2-6; 10 bases align to TRBD1. The ends lost 5 bases at V and 8 bases at J; junction bases unmatched: 6. CDR1 and CDR2 from the germline V gene are SQVTM and ANQGSEA. The CDR3 runs to 14 residues. Here the CDR3 DNA reads TGCAGCGTTTTACCGGGACAGGGGTCCAACGTCCTGACTTTC. Its protein is CSVLPGQGSNVLTF.

The rearrangement links TRBV9 to TRBJ2-3, with 9 nucleotides matching TRBD2. The CDR3 contains 15 residues. Germline-derived CDR1 and CDR2 are SGDLS and YYNGEE. V shed 4 bases and J 5 bases; nucleotides not matched to a gene: 8. The CDR3 reads CASSLGAGGLDTQYF. The CDR3 DNA follows: TGTGCCAGCAGCCTTGGGGCGGGGGGGTTAGATACGCAGTATTTT.

This clone was recorded a few times. The rearrangement joins TRBV3-1 (or the pseudogene TRBV3-2) to TRBJ1-2, with D possibly matching TRBD1 (5 bases). The CDR3 spans 14 residues. Germline CDR1 reads LGHDT; CDR2 reads YNNKEL (reference sequence). V shed 0 bases and J shed 4 bases, with 9 bases lying between them. In DNA form, the CDR3 reads TGTGCCAGCAGCCAAGATCTAACAGGCTATGGCTACACCTTC. It is translated as CASSQDLTGYGYTF.

The chain links TRBV5-1 to TRBJ1-5; 8 bases map to TRBD1. Germline loops: CDR1 SGHRS, CDR2 YFSETQ. Trimming took 0 bases from V and 7 from J; bases not matched to a gene: 0. This CDR3 contains 13 residues. This chain's CDR3 is CASSLGQGQPQHF. In DNA form, the CDR3 reads TGCGCCAGCAGCTTGGGACAGGGGCAGCCCCAGCATTTT. Based on the CDR3 plus reference TRBV5-1 and TRBJ1-5, the full variable domain is KAGVTQTPRYLIKTRGQQVTLSCSPISGHRSVSWYQQTPGQGLQFLFEYFSETQRNKGNFPGRFSGRQFSNSRSEMNVSTLELGDSALYLCASSLGQGQPQHFGDGTRLSIL.

This clone appeared a single time. The V call is TRBV9, the J call TRBJ1-4; no definite D call. V was trimmed by 0 bases and J by 0 bases, leaving 6 bases between them. Looked up from germline, CDR1 is SGDLS and CDR2 is YYNGEE. This CDR3 comprises 15 residues. CDR3 nucleotide sequence: TGTGCCAGCAGCGTAGCCTCTGCAACTAATGAAAAACTGTTTTTT. This translates into CASSVASATNEKLFF.

The V and J genes are TRBV5-4 and TRBJ2-2, with 11 bases that match TRBD1. The CDR3 length is 16 residues. After removal of 1 base from V and 2 bases from J, the junction contained 1 base not matched to a gene. Germline CDR1 SGHNT, CDR2 YYREEE (reference sequence). CDR3 nucleotide sequence: TGTGCCAGCAGCTTGTGGACAGGGGGCAACACCGGGGAGCTGTTTTTT. The encoded protein is CASSLWTGGNTGELFF.

This sequence joins TRBV4-3 and TRBJ2-7, with D possibly being TRBD1 (5 bases). V shed 5 bases and J shed 7 bases, with 18 bases lying between them. The germline V gene has CDR1 LGHNA and CDR2 YSLEER. This CDR3 comprises 14 residues. The CDR3 reads CASSSSWGVEEQYF. CDR3 in DNA: TGCGCCAGCAGCTCCTCCTGGGGCGTGGAGGAGCAGTACTTC.

The V and J genes are TRBV7-9 and TRBJ2-5; D not certain. Germline CDR1 is SEHNR and CDR2 is FQNEAQ (reference sequence). CDR3 length: 14 amino acids. Trimming removed 2 bases at V and 4 bases at J, with 11 bases between. As DNA, the CDR3 is TGTGCCAGCAGCTTAACCATAGCTGGAGAGACCCAGTACTTC. The encoded protein is CASSLTIAGETQYF.

The chain couples TRBV5-1 to TRBJ1-6, with D possibly being TRBD1 (5 bases). Per germline, CDR1 SGHRS and CDR2 YFSETQ. The CDR3 has 14 amino acids. Trimming stripped 0 bases from V and 9 bases from J, with 10 bases between. CDR3 sequence: CASSLGTLPSPLHF. For the CDR3, the DNA is TGCGCCAGCAGCTTGGGGACACTCCCTTCACCCCTCCACTTT.

The gene calls are TRBV18 and TRBJ2-7, with TRBD1 as a possible D gene (7 bases). There are 15 residues in the CDR3. In germline, CDR1 is KGHSH, CDR2 LQKENI. V shed 3 bases and J shed 7 bases, with 19 bases lying between them. The CDR3 DNA reads TGTGCCAGCTCACCGTTGCAGGGGGGATCGGGAGAGCAGTACTTC. It codes for CASSPLQGGSGEQYF.

The J gene is TRBJ2-5, the V gene TRBV24-1; 7 bases map to TRBD1. The J segment lost 5 bases and the V segment lost 5 bases, leaving 10 bases of the junction unmatched. This CDR3 is 15 amino acids long. Germline V gene sequence: CDR1 KGHDR, CDR2 SFDVKD. CDR3 sequence (DNA): TGTGCCACCAGTGTCTCGACAGGGTTAGCGGAGACCCAGTACTTC. Its protein product is CATSVSTGLAETQYF.

The chain links TRBV5-1 to TRBJ2-7; 8 nucleotides align to TRBD1. The CDR3 loop spans 14 amino acids. V shed 2 bases, J shed 7 bases, and the junction held 8 bases outside the gene matches. The germline V gene has CDR1 SGHRS and CDR2 YFSETQ. As DNA, the CDR3 is TGCGCCAGCAGCTTCGGTGACAGGGGCAGTGAGCAGTACTTC. Translated, it gives CASSFGDRGSEQYF. Together with reference TRBV5-1 and TRBJ2-7, the CDR3 gives the full variable domain: KAGVTQTPRYLIKTRGQQVTLSCSPISGHRSVSWYQQTPGQGLQFLFEYFSETQRNKGNFPGRFSGRQFSNSRSEMNVSTLELGDSALYLCASSFGDRGSEQYFGPGTRLTVT.

The chain is built from TRBV27 and TRBJ1-4; no reliable D call. The CDR3 has 15 residues. Germline-derived CDR1 and CDR2 are MNHEY and SMNVEV (reference sequence). V lost 5 bases and J 0 bases, leaving 10 bases between the germline ends. This CDR3 is CASSDGRATNEKLFF. CDR3 in DNA: TGTGCCAGCAGTGACGGGCGGGCAACTAATGAAAAACTGTTTTTT.

This clone was counted between two and nine times. V gene TRBV9 combines with J gene TRBJ1-1; TRBD1 agrees at 9 bases. The germline V gene has CDR1 SGDLS and CDR2 YYNGEE. V lost 4 bases and J lost 9; bases outside the gene matches: 13. This CDR3 region has 15 residues. The CDR3 nucleotides read TGTGCCAGCAGCAGTTTAACAGGGGGCGCGAGTAAAGCTTTCTTT. Amino acids: CASSSLTGGASKAFF.

The chain recombines TRBV24-1 with TRBJ1-5; D may be TRBD1 (5 bases). CDR1 and CDR2 from the germline V gene are KGHDR and SFDVKD. Trimming shortened V by 9 bases and J by 4 bases, and 6 bases separated the two germline ends. The CDR3 totals 11 residues. The CDR3 here is CATGANQPQHF. CDR3 coding DNA: TGTGCCACCGGGGCAAATCAGCCCCAGCATTTT.

V usage is TRBV9 and J usage is TRBJ2-3, with TRBD2 as a possible D gene (6 bases). CDR1 is SGDLS, CDR2 YYNGEE, per germline. V was cut by 5 bases and J by 2 bases, with 9 bases left in between. CDR3 length equals 13 residues. The CDR3 sequence is CASSSGATDTQYF. The DNA of the CDR3 is TGTGCCAGCAGTAGCGGAGCCACAGATACGCAGTATTTT.

There are a few counts of this clone. J is TRBJ2-5 and V is TRBV7-9; D is uncertain. Deletions cut 7 bases from V and 5 bases from J, with 8 bases between. The CDR3 contains 11 residues. The germline gives CDR1 SEHNR, CDR2 FQNEAQ (reference sequence). CDR3 sequence reads: CASTVLETQYF. CDR3 sequence (DNA): TGTGCCAGCACCGTCCTGGAGACCCAGTACTTC. The full variable domain, in which reference TRBV7-9 and TRBJ2-5 provide the parts outside the CDR3, is DTGVSQNPRHKITKRGQNVTFRCDPISEHNRLYWYRQTLGQGPEFLTYFQNEAQLEKSRLLSDRFSAERPKGSFSTLEIQRTEQGDSAMYLCASTVLETQYFGPGTRLLVL.

The chain links TRBV3-1 (or the pseudogene TRBV3-2) to TRBJ2-7; 9 bases agree with TRBD1. Germline assignment: CDR1 LGHDT and CDR2 YNNKEL (reference sequence). The J segment lost 2 bases and the V segment lost 1 base, leaving 3 bases of the junction unmatched. The CDR3 has 15 amino acids. The CDR3: CASSQVWTGAYEQYF. DNA of the CDR3: TGTGCCAGCAGCCAAGTTTGGACAGGGGCCTACGAGCAGTACTTC.

The chain recombines TRBV3-1 (or the pseudogene TRBV3-2) with TRBJ2-5, with 8 bases matching TRBD2. CDR3 size: 15 residues. Trimming removed 4 bases from V and 7 bases from J; junction bases left unmatched: 11. CDR1 and CDR2 from the germline V gene are LGHDT and YNNKEL (reference sequence). CDR3 amino acids: CASSPGTSSLWTQYF. Written as DNA, the CDR3 is TGTGCCAGCAGCCCTGGGACTAGTTCCCTTTGGACCCAGTACTTC.

This clone occurred a few times. The V gene is TRBV7-2, the J gene TRBJ2-7; D is possibly TRBD2 (5 bases). Trimming shortened V by 1 base and J by 2 bases, and 6 bases separated the two germline ends. Germline assignment: CDR1 SGHTA and CDR2 FQGNSA. The CDR3 has 13 amino acids. The CDR3 loop is CASSLGGPYEQYF. CDR3 in DNA: TGTGCCAGCAGCTTAGGCGGGCCCTACGAGCAGTACTTC.

The chain couples TRBV4-3 to TRBJ2-3; 13 bases fit TRBD2. The CDR3 has 16 residues. V shed 3 bases, J shed 4 bases, and the junction held 4 bases outside the gene matches. Germline lookup yields CDR1 LGHNA and CDR2 YSLEER. The DNA for the CDR3 is TGCGCCAGCAGCCAGTTACTAGCGGGGGGGCCAGATACGCAGTATTTT. The encoded protein is CASSQLLAGGPDTQYF.

The CDR3, as DNA: TGTGCCAGCAGCCTGGAGGGGGGGGCCCAAGAGACCCAGTACTTC. Translation gives CASSLEGGAQETQYF. The V and J genes are TRBV3-1 (or the pseudogene TRBV3-2) and TRBJ2-5, with D possibly being TRBD2 (7 bases). Germline CDR1 and CDR2: LGHDT and YNNKEL (reference sequence). The CDR3 sequence is 15 residues long. Trimming removed 4 bases from V and 1 base from J, with 13 bases in between.

The rearrangement links TRBV6-5 to TRBJ1-2; D is possibly TRBD1 (5 bases). This CDR3 comprises 13 residues. Germline-derived CDR1 and CDR2 are MNHEY and SVGAGI. V was pared by 5 bases and J by 2 bases, with 9 bases between. CDR3 DNA: TGTGCCAGCAGTCGGGGGGGGAACTATGGCTACACCTTC. Protein sequence: CASSRGGNYGYTF.

This sequence joins TRBV27 and TRBJ2-7; D is perhaps TRBD1 (6 bases). Trimming left V 3 bases short and J 2 bases short, with 14 bases between. This CDR3 region has 15 residues. Per the germline V gene, CDR1 is MNHEY and CDR2 is SMNVEV (reference sequence). CDR3: CASSFSGQRPYEQYF. The CDR3 nucleotides read TGTGCCAGCAGTTTCTCAGGACAGAGGCCCTACGAGCAGTACTTC.

The V and J genes are TRBV12-1 and TRBJ1-2. TRBV12-1 corresponds to a pseudogene. CDR3 size: 13 residues. CDR3 in DNA: TGTGCCAGCAGCTTTCCGGGAAACTATGGCTACACCTTC. Its protein is CASSFPGNYGYTF.

The rearrangement uses TRBV14 and TRBJ1-5; D is perhaps TRBD1 (6 bases). V lost 0 bases to trimming and J lost 3 bases, with 15 bases between them. Germline-derived CDR1 and CDR2 are SGHDN and FVKESK. CDR3 length equals 17 residues. The CDR3 DNA sequence: TGTGCCAGCAGCCAAGAAGTTGGACAGCTACTCAATCAGCCCCAGCATTTT. It codes for CASSQEVGQLLNQPQHF.